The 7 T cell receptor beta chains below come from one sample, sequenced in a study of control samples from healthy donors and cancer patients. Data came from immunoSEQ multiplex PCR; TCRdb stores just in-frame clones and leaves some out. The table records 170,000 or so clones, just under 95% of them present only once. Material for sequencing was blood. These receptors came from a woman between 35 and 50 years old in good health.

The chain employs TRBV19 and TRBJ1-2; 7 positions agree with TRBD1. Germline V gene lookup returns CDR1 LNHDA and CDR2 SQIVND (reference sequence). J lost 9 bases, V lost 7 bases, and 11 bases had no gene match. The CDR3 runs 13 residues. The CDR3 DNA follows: TGTGCCAGTACCACAGACAGGGATTTGAGCTACACCTTC. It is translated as CASTTDRDLSYTF.

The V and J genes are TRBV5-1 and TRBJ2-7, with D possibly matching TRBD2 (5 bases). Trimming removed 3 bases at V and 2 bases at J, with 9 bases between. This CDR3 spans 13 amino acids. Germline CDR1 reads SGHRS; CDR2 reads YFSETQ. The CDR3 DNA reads TGCGCCAGCAGCTCCACTAGGACCTACGAGCAGTACTTC. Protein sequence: CASSSTRTYEQYF.

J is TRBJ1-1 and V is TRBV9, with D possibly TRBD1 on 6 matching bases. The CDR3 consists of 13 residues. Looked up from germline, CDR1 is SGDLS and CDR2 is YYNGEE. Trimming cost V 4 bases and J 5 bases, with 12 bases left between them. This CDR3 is CASSQGRGTEAFF. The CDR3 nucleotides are TGTGCCAGCAGCCAAGGGAGGGGGACTGAAGCTTTCTTT. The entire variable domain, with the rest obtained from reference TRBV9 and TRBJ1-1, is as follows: DSGVTQTPKHLITATGQRVTLRCSPRSGDLSVYWYQQSLDQGLQFLIQYYNGEERAKGNILERFSAQQFPDLHSELNLSSLELGDSALYFCASSQGRGTEAFFGQGTRLTVV.

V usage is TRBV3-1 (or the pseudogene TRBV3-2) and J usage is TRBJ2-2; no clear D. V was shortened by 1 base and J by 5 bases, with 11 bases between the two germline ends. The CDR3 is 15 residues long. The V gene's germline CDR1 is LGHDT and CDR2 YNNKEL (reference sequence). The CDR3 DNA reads TGTGCCAGCAGCCAAGTCGGCATTGGAACCGGGGAGCTGTTTTTT. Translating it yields CASSQVGIGTGELFF.

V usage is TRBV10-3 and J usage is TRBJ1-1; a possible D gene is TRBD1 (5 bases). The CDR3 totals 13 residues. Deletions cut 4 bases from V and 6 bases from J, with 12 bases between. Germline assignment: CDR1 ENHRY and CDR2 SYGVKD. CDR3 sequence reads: CAISVGRVAEAFF. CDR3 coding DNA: TGTGCCATCAGTGTCGGCAGGGTCGCTGAAGCTTTCTTT.

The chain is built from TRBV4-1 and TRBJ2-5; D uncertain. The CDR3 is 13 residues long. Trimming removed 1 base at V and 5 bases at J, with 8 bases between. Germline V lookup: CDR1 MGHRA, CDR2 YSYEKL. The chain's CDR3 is CASSQVPGETQYF. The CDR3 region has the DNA TGCGCCAGCAGCCAAGTACCAGGCGAGACCCAGTACTTC.

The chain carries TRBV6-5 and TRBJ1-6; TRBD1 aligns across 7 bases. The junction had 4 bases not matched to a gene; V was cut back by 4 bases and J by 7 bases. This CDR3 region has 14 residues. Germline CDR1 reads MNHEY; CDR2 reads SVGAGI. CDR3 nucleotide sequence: TGTGCCAGCAGTTCCGGGACAGAAAATTCACCCCTCCACTTT. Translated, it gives CASSSGTENSPLHF.